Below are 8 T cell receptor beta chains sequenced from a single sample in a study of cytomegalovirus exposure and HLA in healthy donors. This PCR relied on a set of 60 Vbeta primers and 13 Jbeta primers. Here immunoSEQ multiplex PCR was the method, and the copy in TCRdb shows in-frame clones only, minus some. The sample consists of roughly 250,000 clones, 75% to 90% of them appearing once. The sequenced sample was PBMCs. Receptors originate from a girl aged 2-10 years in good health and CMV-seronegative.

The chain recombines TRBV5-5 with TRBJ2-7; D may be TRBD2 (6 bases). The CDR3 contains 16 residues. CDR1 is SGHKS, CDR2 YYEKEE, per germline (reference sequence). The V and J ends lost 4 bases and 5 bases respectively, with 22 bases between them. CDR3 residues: CASSPFVWRERNEQYF. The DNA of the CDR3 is TGTGCCAGCAGCCCCTTCGTATGGCGGGAAAGAAACGAGCAGTACTTC.

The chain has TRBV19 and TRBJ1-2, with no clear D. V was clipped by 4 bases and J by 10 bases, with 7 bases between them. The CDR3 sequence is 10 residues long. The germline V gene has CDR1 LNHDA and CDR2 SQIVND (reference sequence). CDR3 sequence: CASSSGIYTF. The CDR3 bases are TGTGCCAGTAGTAGCGGTATCTACACCTTC.

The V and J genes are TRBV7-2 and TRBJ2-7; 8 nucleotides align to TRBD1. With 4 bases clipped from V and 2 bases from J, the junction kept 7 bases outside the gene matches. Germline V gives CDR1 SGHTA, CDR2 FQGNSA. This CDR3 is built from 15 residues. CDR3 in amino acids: CASSYTRGRTYEQYF. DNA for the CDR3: TGTGCCAGCAGCTATACCAGGGGGCGAACCTACGAGCAGTACTTC.

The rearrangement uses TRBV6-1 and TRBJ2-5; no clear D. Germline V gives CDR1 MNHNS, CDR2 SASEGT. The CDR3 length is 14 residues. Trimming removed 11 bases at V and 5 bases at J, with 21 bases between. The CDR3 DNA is TGTGCCGGCAAGGCAACGCAACAGTTTGAGACCCAGTACTTC. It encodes CAGKATQQFETQYF.

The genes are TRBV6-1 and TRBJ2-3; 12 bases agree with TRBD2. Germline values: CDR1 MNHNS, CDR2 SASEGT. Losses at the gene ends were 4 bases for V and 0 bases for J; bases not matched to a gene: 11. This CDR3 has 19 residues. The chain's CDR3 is CASSVGMLAGGESTDTQYF. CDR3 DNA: TGTGCCAGCAGTGTTGGTATGCTAGCGGGGGGGGAGAGCACAGATACGCAGTATTTT.

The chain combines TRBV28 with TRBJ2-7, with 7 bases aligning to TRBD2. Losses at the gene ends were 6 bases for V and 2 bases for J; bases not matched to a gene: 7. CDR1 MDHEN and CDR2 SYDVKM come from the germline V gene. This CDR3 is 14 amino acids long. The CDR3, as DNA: TGTGCCAGCAGATCCTCTAGCGGTCCCTACGAGCAGTACTTC. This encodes CASRSSSGPYEQYF.

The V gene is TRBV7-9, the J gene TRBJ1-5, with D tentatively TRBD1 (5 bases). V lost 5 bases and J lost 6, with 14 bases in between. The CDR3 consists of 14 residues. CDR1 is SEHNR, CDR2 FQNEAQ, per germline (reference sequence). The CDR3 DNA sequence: TGTGCCAGCAGCCCGCCGACAGATAGTCAGCCCCAGCATTTT. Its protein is CASSPPTDSQPQHF.

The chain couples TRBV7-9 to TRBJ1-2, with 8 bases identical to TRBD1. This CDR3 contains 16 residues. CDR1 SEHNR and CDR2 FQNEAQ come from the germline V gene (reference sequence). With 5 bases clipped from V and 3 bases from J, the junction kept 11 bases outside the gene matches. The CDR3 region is CASSPRSDREDYGYTF. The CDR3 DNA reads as TGTGCCAGCAGCCCGAGATCGGACAGGGAAGACTATGGCTACACCTTC.